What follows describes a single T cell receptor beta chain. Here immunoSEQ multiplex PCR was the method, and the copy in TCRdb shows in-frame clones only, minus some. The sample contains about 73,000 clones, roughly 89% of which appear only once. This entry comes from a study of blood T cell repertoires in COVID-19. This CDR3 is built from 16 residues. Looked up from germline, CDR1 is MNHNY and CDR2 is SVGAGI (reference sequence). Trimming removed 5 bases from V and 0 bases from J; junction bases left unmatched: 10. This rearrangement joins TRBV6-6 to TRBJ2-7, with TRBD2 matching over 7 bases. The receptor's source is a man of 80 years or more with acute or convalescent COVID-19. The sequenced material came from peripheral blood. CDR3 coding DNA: TGTGCCAGCAGTCGACTCTCTAGCGGAAGCTCCTACGAGCAGTACTTC. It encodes CASSRLSSGSSYEQYF.